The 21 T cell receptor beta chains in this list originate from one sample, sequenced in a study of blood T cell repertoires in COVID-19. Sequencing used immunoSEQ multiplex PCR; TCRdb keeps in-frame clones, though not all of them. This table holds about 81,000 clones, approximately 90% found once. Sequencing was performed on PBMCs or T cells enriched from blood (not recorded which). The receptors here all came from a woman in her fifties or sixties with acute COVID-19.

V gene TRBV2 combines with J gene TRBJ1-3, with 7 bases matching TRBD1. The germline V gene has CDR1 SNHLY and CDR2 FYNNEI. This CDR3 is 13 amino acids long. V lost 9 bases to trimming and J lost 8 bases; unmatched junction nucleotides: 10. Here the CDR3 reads CARATGRFDTIYF. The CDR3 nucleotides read TGTGCCAGGGCGACAGGGAGGTTTGACACCATATATTTT.

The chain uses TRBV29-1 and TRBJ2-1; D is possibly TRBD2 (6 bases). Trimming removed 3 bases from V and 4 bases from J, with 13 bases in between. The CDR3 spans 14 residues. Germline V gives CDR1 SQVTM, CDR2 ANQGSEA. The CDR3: CSVDQAGLYNEQFF. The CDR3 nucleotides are TGCAGCGTTGATCAGGCGGGACTTTACAATGAGCAGTTCTTC.

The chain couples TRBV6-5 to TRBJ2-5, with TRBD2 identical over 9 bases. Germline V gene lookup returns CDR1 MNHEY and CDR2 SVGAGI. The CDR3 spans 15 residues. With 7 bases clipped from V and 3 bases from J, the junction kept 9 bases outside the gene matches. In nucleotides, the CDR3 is TGTGCCAGCAACCCCGGAGGACTAGCGAAAGAGACCCAGTACTTC. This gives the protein CASNPGGLAKETQYF.

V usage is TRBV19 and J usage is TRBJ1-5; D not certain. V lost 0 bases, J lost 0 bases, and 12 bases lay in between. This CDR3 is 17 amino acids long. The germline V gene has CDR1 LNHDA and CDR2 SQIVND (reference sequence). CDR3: CASSIDRWTASNQPQHF. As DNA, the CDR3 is TGTGCCAGTAGTATAGATCGGTGGACTGCTAGCAATCAGCCCCAGCATTTT.

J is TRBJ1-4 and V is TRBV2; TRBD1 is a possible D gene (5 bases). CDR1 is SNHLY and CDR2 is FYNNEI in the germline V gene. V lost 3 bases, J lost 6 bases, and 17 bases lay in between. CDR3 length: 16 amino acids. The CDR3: CASSDSPGTWDEKLFF. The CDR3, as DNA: TGTGCCAGCAGTGATAGCCCAGGGACTTGGGATGAAAAACTGTTTTTT.

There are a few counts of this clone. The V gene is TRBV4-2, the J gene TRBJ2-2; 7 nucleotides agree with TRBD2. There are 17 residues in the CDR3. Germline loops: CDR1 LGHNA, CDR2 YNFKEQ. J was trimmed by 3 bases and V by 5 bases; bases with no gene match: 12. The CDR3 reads CASSKGRGMSDTGELFF. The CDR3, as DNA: TGTGCCAGCAGCAAGGGGCGGGGGATGTCGGACACCGGGGAGCTGTTTTTT.

The CDR3 sequence: CASTSGGGYTF. CDR3 DNA: TGTGCCAGCACCTCAGGGGGTGGCTACACCTTC. V usage is TRBV12-3 or TRBV12-4 and J usage is TRBJ1-2, with 7 bases that match TRBD1. Trimming cost V 7 bases and J 7 bases; bases outside gene matches: 3. This CDR3 is built from 11 residues.

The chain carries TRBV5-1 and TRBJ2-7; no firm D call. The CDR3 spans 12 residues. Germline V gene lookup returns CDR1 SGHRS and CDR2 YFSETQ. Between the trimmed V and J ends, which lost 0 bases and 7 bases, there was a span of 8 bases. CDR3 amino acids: CASSLDVREQYF. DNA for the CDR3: TGCGCCAGCAGCTTGGATGTTCGGGAGCAGTACTTC.

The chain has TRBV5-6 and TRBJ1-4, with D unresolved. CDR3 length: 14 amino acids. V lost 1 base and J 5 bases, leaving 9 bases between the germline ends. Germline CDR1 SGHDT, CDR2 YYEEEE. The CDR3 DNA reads TGTGCCAGCAGCTTGACGAAGCCCAATGAAAAACTGTTTTTT. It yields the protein CASSLTKPNEKLFF.

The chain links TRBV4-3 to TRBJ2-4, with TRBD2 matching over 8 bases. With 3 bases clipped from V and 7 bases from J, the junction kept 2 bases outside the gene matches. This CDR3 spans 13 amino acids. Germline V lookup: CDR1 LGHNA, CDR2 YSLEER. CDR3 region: CASSQGLGNIQYF. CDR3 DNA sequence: TGCGCCAGCAGCCAGGGACTAGGGAACATTCAGTACTTC.

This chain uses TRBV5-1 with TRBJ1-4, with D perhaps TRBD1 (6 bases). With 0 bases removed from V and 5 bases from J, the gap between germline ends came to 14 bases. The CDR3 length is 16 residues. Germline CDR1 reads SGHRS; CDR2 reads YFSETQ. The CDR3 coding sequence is TGCGCCAGCAGCTTGGATTGGACAGCAGCGAATGAAAAACTGTTTTTT. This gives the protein CASSLDWTAANEKLFF.

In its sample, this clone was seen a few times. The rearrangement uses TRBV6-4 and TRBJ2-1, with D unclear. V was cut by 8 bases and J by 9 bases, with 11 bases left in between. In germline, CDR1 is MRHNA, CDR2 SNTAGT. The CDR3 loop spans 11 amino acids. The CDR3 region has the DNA TGTGCCAGCCCCACCCCGGGTGAGCAGTTCTTC. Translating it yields CASPTPGEQFF.

CDR3 residues: CASSYSNLAGASYEQYF. The CDR3 bases are TGTGCCAGCAGTTACTCGAATCTAGCGGGAGCCTCCTACGAGCAGTACTTC. The gene calls are TRBV6-2 or TRBV6-3 and TRBJ2-7; TRBD2 matches 10 bases. This CDR3 has 17 residues. Trimming at V came to 0 bases and at J to 0 bases, leaving 5 bases not matched to a gene. Germline CDR1 MNHEY, CDR2 SVGEGT.

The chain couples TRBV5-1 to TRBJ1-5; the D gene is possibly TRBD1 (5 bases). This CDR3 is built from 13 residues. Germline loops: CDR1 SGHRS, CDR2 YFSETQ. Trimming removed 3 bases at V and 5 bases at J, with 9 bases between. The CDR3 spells CASSWGSDQPQHF. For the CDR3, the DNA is TGCGCCAGCAGCTGGGGCTCGGATCAGCCCCAGCATTTT.

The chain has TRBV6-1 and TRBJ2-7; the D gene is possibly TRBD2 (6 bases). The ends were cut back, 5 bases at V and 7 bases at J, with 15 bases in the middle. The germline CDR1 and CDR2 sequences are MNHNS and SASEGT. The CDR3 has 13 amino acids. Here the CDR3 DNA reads TGTGCCAGCAGTACAACACTAGCTGGTGAGCAGTACTTC. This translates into CASSTTLAGEQYF.

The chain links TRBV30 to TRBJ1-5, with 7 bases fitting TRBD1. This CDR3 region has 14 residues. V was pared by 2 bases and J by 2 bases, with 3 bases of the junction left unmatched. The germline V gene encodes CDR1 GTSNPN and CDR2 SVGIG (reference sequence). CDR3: CAWSFTGGNQPQHF. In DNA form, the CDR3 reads TGTGCCTGGAGTTTTACAGGGGGCAATCAGCCCCAGCATTTT.

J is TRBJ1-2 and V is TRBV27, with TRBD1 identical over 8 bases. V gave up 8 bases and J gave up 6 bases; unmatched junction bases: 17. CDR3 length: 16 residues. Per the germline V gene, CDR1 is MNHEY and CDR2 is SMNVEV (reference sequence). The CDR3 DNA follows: TGTGCCAGCGGGAGGACAGGGCCCTCACTTTTGAATGGCTACACCTTC. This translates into CASGRTGPSLLNGYTF.

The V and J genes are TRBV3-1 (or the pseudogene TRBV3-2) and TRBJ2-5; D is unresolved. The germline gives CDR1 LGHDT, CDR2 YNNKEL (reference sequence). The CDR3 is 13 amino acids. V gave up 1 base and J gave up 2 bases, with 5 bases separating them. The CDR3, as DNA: TGTGCCAGCAGCCAAGGGCCTCAAGAGACCCAGTACTTC. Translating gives CASSQGPQETQYF.

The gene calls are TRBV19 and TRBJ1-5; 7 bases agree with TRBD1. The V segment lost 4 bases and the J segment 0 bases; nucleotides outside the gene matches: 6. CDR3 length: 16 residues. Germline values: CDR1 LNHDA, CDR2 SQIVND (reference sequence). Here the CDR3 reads CASSTQGGYSNQPQHF. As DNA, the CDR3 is TGTGCCAGTAGTACCCAGGGGGGATATAGCAATCAGCCCCAGCATTTT.

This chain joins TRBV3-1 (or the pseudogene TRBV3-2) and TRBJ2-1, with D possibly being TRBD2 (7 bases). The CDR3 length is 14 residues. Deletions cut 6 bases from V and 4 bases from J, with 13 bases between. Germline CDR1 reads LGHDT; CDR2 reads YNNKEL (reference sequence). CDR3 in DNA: TGTGCCAGCAGGAGGGGGGAGGGGTACAATGAGCAGTTCTTC. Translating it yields CASRRGEGYNEQFF.

The CDR3 region has the DNA TGTGCCAGCAGCGCCCAACAGGGCTACTATGGCTACACCTTC. Protein product: CASSAQQGYYGYTF. The gene calls are TRBV7-2 and TRBJ1-2; D is perhaps TRBD1 (6 bases). Trimming shortened V by 5 bases and J by 3 bases, and 13 bases separated the two germline ends. The CDR3 sequence is 14 residues long. Germline CDR1 reads SGHTA; CDR2 reads FQGNSA.